A single sample gave rise to the 3 T cell receptor beta chains below, sequenced in a study of blood T cell repertoires in COVID-19. Assay: immunoSEQ multiplex PCR; the TCRdb copy retains only in-frame clones and omits some. The sample consists of roughly 56,000 clones, 89% of them appearing once. Input material: peripheral blood. These receptors came from a woman aged 55-69 years with COVID-19, enrolled during active disease.

The V call is TRBV18, the J call TRBJ2-2; 7 nucleotides align to TRBD1. Germline CDR1 reads KGHSH; CDR2 reads LQKENI. V was clipped by 0 bases and J by 5 bases; unmatched bases: 6. The CDR3 totals 16 residues. CDR3 sequence (DNA): TGTGCCAGCTCACCACCGGTGAACAGGGGTACCGGGGAGCTGTTTTTT. It codes for CASSPPVNRGTGELFF.

This clone was counted a single time. The V gene is TRBV6-5, the J gene TRBJ2-7; 7 nucleotides line up with TRBD2. From germline, CDR1 is MNHEY and CDR2 SVGAGI. Trimming removed 8 bases from V and 1 base from J; junction bases left unmatched: 8. This CDR3 spans 14 amino acids. In DNA, the CDR3 is TGTGCCAGCCGTACGGGGGGAGGATCCTACGAGCAGTACTTC. Its protein is CASRTGGGSYEQYF.

The chain uses TRBV7-2 and TRBJ2-2; 7 bases line up with TRBD1. CDR1 is SGHTA and CDR2 is FQGNSA in the germline V gene. The CDR3 runs to 16 residues. V dropped 2 bases and J dropped 0; count of bases not matched to a gene: 3. Here the CDR3 reads CASSLTGAPNTGELFF. CDR3 DNA sequence: TGTGCCAGCAGCTTAACAGGGGCCCCGAACACCGGGGAGCTGTTTTTT.